This T cell receptor (beta chain) originates from a study of cytomegalovirus exposure and HLA in healthy donors. It was with 60 Vbeta and 13 Jbeta primers that the PCR ran. Generated by immunoSEQ multiplex PCR, the TCRdb table keeps only in-frame clones and is missing some. Of about 93,000 clones in the sample, roughly 63% were seen once. Points on this clone: The target antigen is unknown.

The CDR3 is 14 amino acids. The germline CDR1 and CDR2 sequences are LGHNT and FRNRAP. The V and J ends lost 2 bases and 0 bases respectively, with 4 bases between them. Study findings and constraints: Analysis performed later found roughly 17,000 TCR beta sequences associated with HLA alleles at 0.05 false discovery rate.

This receptor was taken from a boy between 10 and 17 years old in good health and CMV-seropositive. Sequenced input: PBMCs. J is TRBJ2-2 and V is TRBV12-5; D is unclear. As DNA, the CDR3 is TGTGCTAGTGGTTTGTCGGCGAACACCGGGGAGCTGTTTTTT. Translating it yields CASGLSANTGELFF.